The entry that follows covers one T cell receptor (beta chain) sequence. The antigen is not known. The ends were cut back, 0 bases at V and 6 bases at J, with 13 bases in the middle. Germline CDR1 and CDR2: LNHNV and YYDKDF (reference sequence). The CDR3 extends over 15 amino acids. This sample was taken from a study of a mutant IDH1 vaccine in newly diagnosed glioma. TCRdb's table, derived via immunoSEQ multiplex PCR, lists solely in-frame clones and lacks some. The table lists around 40,000 clones, roughly 83% of them singletons, with about 2.2% in the top ten. Time point noted: week 23, last vaccination. It was 300 ug of mutant IDH1 20-mer peptide that made up each vaccine dose, given with topical imiquimod.

The receptor comes from a woman aged 18-29 years with glioma. Some clones in this sample may be carry-over from other donors' samples. The source material was PBMCs, sampled from a glioma patient whose treatment included an IDH1 peptide vaccine. The rearrangement uses TRBV15 and TRBJ2-3, with D unresolved. In nucleotides, the CDR3 is TGTGCCACCAGCAGAGATCCCGCGGCTCGGGATACGCAGTATTTT. It codes for CATSRDPAARDTQYF.